Following are 10 T cell receptor beta chains from one sample sequenced in a study of T-cell reconstitution after alpha-beta-depleted transplantation in children. Unique molecular identifiers featured in how the TCRbeta library was prepared. TCRdb re-called the PCR reads with MiXCR, one entry per CDR3 protein. The sample comprises under 250,000 distinct CDR3 sequences, around a sixth of which are singletons, and about two fifths rests with the top ten. The sequencing used PBMCs, mostly from graft donor cells, collected 360 days after TCRalphabeta/CD19-depleted stem cell transplant. The source of these receptors is a male patient between 2 and 15 years old who had a stem cell transplant for acute lymphoblastic leukemia, so the T cells may come from the graft donor.

This chain joins TRBV11-2 and TRBJ2-2, with TRBD2 matching 11 bases. Germline CDR1 reads SGHAT; CDR2 reads FQNNGV. V gave up 5 bases and J gave up 1 base; unmatched junction bases: 3. This CDR3 has 16 residues. The CDR3 protein is CASSAGTSGNTGELFF. The CDR3 DNA is TGTGCCAGCAGCGCCGGGACTAGCGGGAACACCGGGGAGCTGTTTTTT.

The chain carries TRBV27 and TRBJ2-3; D gene unclear. The CDR3 runs to 13 residues. Germline CDR1 MNHEY, CDR2 SMNVEV (reference sequence). Trimming removed 1 base from V and 5 bases from J, with 7 bases in between. CDR3 amino acids: CASSLYVGDTQYF. The CDR3 nucleotides are TGTGCCAGCAGTTTATACGTTGGAGATACGCAGTATTTT.

This clonotype was recorded a few times. V gene TRBV20-1 combines with J gene TRBJ1-1, with a possible D match to TRBD1 (6 bases). The V and J ends lost 6 bases and 3 bases respectively, with 14 bases between them. The CDR3 covers 13 residues. From germline, CDR1 is DFQATT and CDR2 SNEGSKA (reference sequence). DNA of the CDR3: TGCAGTGCCCGATGGGGGGCCGACACTGAAGCTTTCTTT. Protein sequence: CSARWGADTEAFF.

This chain uses TRBV10-3 with TRBJ2-4, with 7 bases identical to TRBD2. Germline V lookup: CDR1 ENHRY, CDR2 SYGVKD. The CDR3 is 13 amino acids. Trimming at V came to 3 bases and at J to 10 bases, leaving 6 bases not matched to a gene. The CDR3 region has the DNA TGTGCCATCAGTGATTCAGGGAGGGCGATTCAGTACTTC. As protein: CAISDSGRAIQYF.

The chain combines TRBV6-2 or TRBV6-3 with TRBJ2-7, with D perhaps matching TRBD2 (8 bases). The CDR3 is 16 amino acids. V lost 5 bases and J 6 bases, leaving 23 bases between the germline ends. Germline CDR1 MNHEY, CDR2 SVGEGT. CDR3 residues: CASSKTGTRDRVEQYF. CDR3 DNA sequence: TGTGCCAGCAGTAAGACCGGGACTAGGGACAGAGTCGAGCAGTACTTC.

The chain employs TRBV18 and TRBJ2-7, with 15 bases fitting TRBD2. The CDR3 is 17 residues long. The J segment lost 2 bases and the V segment lost 4 bases, leaving 6 bases of the junction unmatched. CDR1 is KGHSH and CDR2 is LQKENI in the germline V gene. This CDR3 reads CASSQRTSGGGAYEQYF. The CDR3 DNA follows: TGTGCCAGCTCACAGCGGACTAGCGGGGGGGGAGCCTACGAGCAGTACTTC.

This clonotype showed up just a few times. The chain is built from TRBV20-1 and TRBJ2-7; the D call may be TRBD1 or TRBD2 (5 bases each). Trimming removed 2 bases at V and 6 bases at J, with 17 bases between. This CDR3 is 14 amino acids long. From germline, CDR1 is DFQATT and CDR2 SNEGSKA (reference sequence). The CDR3 DNA is TGCAGTGCTAGAATGGGGGAATACCTCGGCGAGCAGTACTTC. Translating gives CSARMGEYLGEQYF.

The CDR3 is CASSQDQAGARKLFF. For the CDR3, the DNA is TGCGCCAGCAGCCAAGATCAGGCAGGGGCCAGGAAACTGTTTTTT. The chain is built from TRBV4-3 and TRBJ1-4, with TRBD1 as a possible D gene (6 bases). This CDR3 spans 15 amino acids. The V gene's germline CDR1 is LGHNA and CDR2 YSLEER. Trimming removed 0 bases from V and 11 bases from J, with 16 bases in between.

The rearrangement uses TRBV18 and TRBJ1-1; D unclear. V gave up 5 bases and J gave up 3 bases, with 7 bases separating them. Germline lookup yields CDR1 KGHSH and CDR2 LQKENI. The CDR3 is 12 amino acids. This CDR3 reads CASSGSDTEAFF. The CDR3 coding sequence is TGTGCCAGCTCAGGCTCTGACACTGAAGCTTTCTTT.

This clonotype was counted between two and nine times. The rearrangement uses TRBV25-1 and TRBJ2-5, with TRBD2 matching over 7 bases. V was pared by 1 base and J by 5 bases, with 4 bases of the junction left unmatched. Germline V gene sequence: CDR1 MGHDK, CDR2 SYGVNS. The CDR3 extends over 14 amino acids. The CDR3 reads CASSESKGGETQYF. CDR3 sequence (DNA): TGTGCCAGCAGTGAATCGAAGGGAGGGGAGACCCAGTACTTC.